These 17 T cell receptor beta chains came from one sample sequenced in a study of T-cell reconstitution after alpha-beta-depleted transplantation in children. Using unique molecular identifiers, the investigators prepared the TCRbeta library. TCRdb independently ran MiXCR on the PCR reads; one entry per CDR3 protein. The data show about 200,000 distinct CDR3 sequences, approximately 15% seen once. The sample here was PBMCs, mostly from graft donor cells, taken 360 days after TCRalphabeta/CD19-depleted stem cell transplant. Receptor source: a male patient aged 2 to 9 who had a stem cell transplant for acute lymphoblastic leukemia, so the T cells may come from the graft donor.

This sequence joins TRBV7-9 and TRBJ2-2; a possible D gene is TRBD1 (6 bases). With 5 bases removed from V and 6 bases from J, the gap between germline ends came to 13 bases. Germline-derived CDR1 and CDR2 are SEHNR and FQNEAQ (reference sequence). The CDR3 consists of 14 residues. The CDR3 protein is CASSAGSGAGELFF. In DNA, the CDR3 is TGTGCCAGCAGCGCGGGCTCAGGGGCCGGGGAGCTGTTTTTT.

V gene TRBV12-3 or TRBV12-4 combines with J gene TRBJ2-4; 13 bases map to TRBD2. V shed 4 bases, J shed 9 bases, and the junction held 12 bases outside the gene matches. This CDR3 contains 17 residues. The CDR3 nucleotides are TGTGCCAGCAGTTGGACTAGCGGGGGTCCGATCGGATCCATTCAGTACTTC. Protein sequence: CASSWTSGGPIGSIQYF.

This chain connects TRBV12-3 or TRBV12-4 to TRBJ2-1; 8 bases align to TRBD2. Trimming cost V 3 bases and J 8 bases; bases outside gene matches: 6. The CDR3 loop spans 14 amino acids. The CDR3 loop reads CASSFSSGVYEQFF. CDR3 nucleotides: TGTGCCAGCAGTTTTAGTAGCGGGGTCTATGAGCAGTTCTTC.

This clonotype was observed a few times. The rearrangement links TRBV10-3 to TRBJ2-2, with D maybe TRBD2 (5 bases). The CDR3 extends over 19 amino acids. Trimming cost V 3 bases and J 3 bases, with 23 bases left between them. Germline CDR1 reads ENHRY; CDR2 reads SYGVKD. The CDR3 coding sequence is TGTGCCATCAGTGAACGGACTCGTTTTGCAGCGCGGGACACCGGGGAGCTGTTTTTT. Translated, it gives CAISERTRFAARDTGELFF.

This chain joins TRBV10-3 and TRBJ2-1; 10 nucleotides align to TRBD2. The CDR3 extends over 16 amino acids. The V gene's germline CDR1 is ENHRY and CDR2 SYGVKD. With 6 bases clipped from V and 3 bases from J, the junction kept 8 bases outside the gene matches. This CDR3 is CAISSSGGASYNEQFF. The DNA for the CDR3 is TGTGCCATCAGCAGCAGCGGGGGGGCAAGCTACAATGAGCAGTTCTTC.

This clonotype was recorded many times. J is TRBJ2-1 and V is TRBV5-1, with D tentatively TRBD1 (5 bases). CDR1 is SGHRS, CDR2 YFSETQ, per germline. Trimming left V 0 bases short and J 13 bases short, with 8 bases between. CDR3 length: 11 residues. CDR3 bases: TGCGCCAGCAGCTTGGAGGGGCTTCAGTTCTTC. Residues: CASSLEGLQFF.

This clonotype was seen a handful of times. The chain recombines TRBV11-2 with TRBJ2-5; TRBD1 is a possible D gene (5 bases). V was trimmed by 1 base and J by 0 bases, leaving 9 bases between them. The CDR3 totals 15 residues. Germline V gene data show CDR1 as SGHAT and CDR2 as FQNNGV. CDR3 protein: CASSLGDSYQETQYF. CDR3 coding DNA: TGTGCCAGCAGCTTAGGTGACAGCTACCAAGAGACCCAGTACTTC. Based on the CDR3 plus reference TRBV11-2 and TRBJ2-5, the full variable domain is EAGVAQSPRYKIIEKRQSVAFWCNPISGHATLYWYQQILGQGPKLLIQFQNNGVVDDSQLPKDRFSAERLKGVDSTLKIQPAKLEDSAVYLCASSLGDSYQETQYFGPGTRLLVL.

The rearrangement links TRBV29-1 to TRBJ2-1, with a possible D match to TRBD1 (6 bases). Germline CDR1 SQVTM, CDR2 ANQGSEA. Trimming left V 8 bases short and J 7 bases short, with 15 bases between. This CDR3 has 12 residues. CDR3 sequence reads: CSCLRGGNEQFF. As DNA, the CDR3 is TGCAGCTGTCTCCGAGGGGGAAATGAGCAGTTCTTC.

The chain is built from TRBV7-6 and TRBJ2-1; D unclear. Germline values: CDR1 SGHVS, CDR2 FNYEAQ. V was pared by 0 bases and J by 3 bases, with 12 bases between. This CDR3 is built from 16 residues. The CDR3 loop is CASSLAGYSDYNEQFF. The CDR3 bases are TGTGCCAGCAGCTTAGCGGGGTACTCTGACTACAATGAGCAGTTCTTC. Using reference TRBV7-6 and TRBJ2-1 for the parts outside the CDR3, the full variable domain is GAGVSQSPRYKVTKRGQDVALRCDPISGHVSLYWYRQALGQGPEFLTYFNYEAQQDKSGLPNDRFSAERPEGSISTLTIQRTEQRDSAMYRCASSLAGYSDYNEQFFGPGTRLTVL.

J is TRBJ1-4 and V is TRBV7-2; no clear D. Germline-derived CDR1 and CDR2 are SGHTA and FQGNSA. V lost 2 bases and J lost 0, with 7 bases in between. This CDR3 is built from 15 residues. CDR3: CASSLLAATNEKLFF. The DNA for the CDR3 is TGTGCCAGCAGCTTACTGGCTGCAACTAATGAAAAACTGTTTTTT.

J is TRBJ2-3 and V is TRBV11-1, with D unclear. CDR1 and CDR2 (germline): SGHAT, FQDESV (reference sequence). This CDR3 is built from 18 residues. V was trimmed by 2 bases and J by 0 bases, leaving 18 bases between them. The CDR3 nucleotides read TGTGCCAGCAGCTTAACCCGGTTATGGGGAAGTAGCACAGATACGCAGTATTTT. Its protein is CASSLTRLWGSSTDTQYF.

The V call is TRBV5-5, the J call TRBJ1-1, with D possibly being TRBD1 (6 bases). The CDR3 totals 15 residues. Trimming removed 3 bases at V and 6 bases at J, with 18 bases between. CDR1 is SGHKS and CDR2 is YYEKEE in the germline V gene (reference sequence). CDR3 loop: CASSSSTGSQAEAFF. The DNA of the CDR3 is TGTGCCAGCAGCTCCTCTACAGGGAGTCAGGCTGAAGCTTTCTTT.

This chain joins TRBV5-1 and TRBJ2-1; TRBD1 matches 7 bases. Germline assignment: CDR1 SGHRS and CDR2 YFSETQ. Trimming took 0 bases from V and 4 from J; bases not matched to a gene: 7. The length of the CDR3 is 16 residues. The CDR3 nucleotides are TGCGCCAGCAGCTTGGTGTGGGACAGCCTTTACAATGAGCAGTTCTTC. The encoded protein is CASSLVWDSLYNEQFF.

The chain is built from TRBV28 and TRBJ2-5; 7 bases match TRBD1. In germline, CDR1 is MDHEN, CDR2 SYDVKM. The CDR3 has 14 amino acids. The junction had 9 bases not matched to a gene; V was cut back by 8 bases and J by 3 bases. The CDR3 DNA follows: TGTGCCAGCTCCGGGACAGCCAACGAAGAGACCCAGTACTTC. Amino acids: CASSGTANEETQYF.

This clonotype has more than one count but fewer than ten. The chain combines TRBV9 with TRBJ2-2, with D perhaps TRBD1 (5 bases). The CDR3 sequence is 16 residues long. Germline-derived CDR1 and CDR2 are SGDLS and YYNGEE. V lost 1 base and J 0 bases, leaving 10 bases between the germline ends. CDR3 sequence: CASSVTQGANTGELFF. The CDR3 DNA follows: TGTGCCAGCAGCGTAACGCAGGGTGCGAACACCGGGGAGCTGTTTTTT.

This clonotype was found a few times. V usage is TRBV4-3 and J usage is TRBJ2-7; D not certain. The germline gives CDR1 LGHNA, CDR2 YSLEER. V lost 0 bases and J 0 bases, leaving 15 bases between the germline ends. The CDR3 is made up of 17 amino acids. The CDR3 DNA follows: TGCGCCAGCAGCCAAGAAGTTTGGCCGTCCAGCTCCTACGAGCAGTACTTC. Amino acids: CASSQEVWPSSSYEQYF.

The chain is built from TRBV20-1 and TRBJ2-7, with D possibly matching TRBD2 (6 bases). The CDR3 sequence is 13 residues long. The V and J ends lost 2 bases and 1 base respectively, with 9 bases between them. CDR1 is DFQATT, CDR2 SNEGSKA, per germline (reference sequence). CDR3 sequence: CSARTGESYEQYF. The CDR3 bases are TGCAGTGCTAGAACGGGGGAGTCCTACGAGCAGTACTTC.